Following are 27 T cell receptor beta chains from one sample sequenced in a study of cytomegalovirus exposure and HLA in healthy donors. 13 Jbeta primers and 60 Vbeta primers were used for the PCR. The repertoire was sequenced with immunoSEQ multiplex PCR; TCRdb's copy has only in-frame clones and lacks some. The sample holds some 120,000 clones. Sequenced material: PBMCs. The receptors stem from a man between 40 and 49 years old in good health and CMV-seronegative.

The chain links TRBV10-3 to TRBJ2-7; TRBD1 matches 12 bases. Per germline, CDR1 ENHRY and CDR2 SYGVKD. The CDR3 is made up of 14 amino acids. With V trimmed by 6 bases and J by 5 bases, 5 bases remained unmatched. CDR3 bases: TGTGCCATCAGGGGGGACAGGGGGCTCGACGAGCAGTACTTC. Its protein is CAIRGDRGLDEQYF.

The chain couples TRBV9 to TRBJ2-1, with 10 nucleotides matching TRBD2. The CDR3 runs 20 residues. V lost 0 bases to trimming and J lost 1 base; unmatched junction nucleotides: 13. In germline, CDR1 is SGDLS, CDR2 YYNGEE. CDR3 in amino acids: CASSVAGSGLAGGSYNEQFF. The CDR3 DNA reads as TGTGCCAGCAGCGTAGCTGGGTCGGGATTAGCGGGAGGTTCCTACAATGAGCAGTTCTTC. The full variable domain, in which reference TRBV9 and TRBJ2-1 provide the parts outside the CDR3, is DSGVTQTPKHLITATGQRVTLRCSPRSGDLSVYWYQQSLDQGLQFLIQYYNGEERAKGNILERFSAQQFPDLHSELNLSSLELGDSALYFCASSVAGSGLAGGSYNEQFFGPGTRLTVL.

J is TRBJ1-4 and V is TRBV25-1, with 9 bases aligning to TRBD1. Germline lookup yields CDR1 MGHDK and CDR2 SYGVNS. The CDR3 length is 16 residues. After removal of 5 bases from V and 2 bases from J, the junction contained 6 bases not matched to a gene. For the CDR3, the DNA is TGTGCCAGCAGTCTCGGACAGGGGTTTACTAATGAAAAACTGTTTTTT. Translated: CASSLGQGFTNEKLFF. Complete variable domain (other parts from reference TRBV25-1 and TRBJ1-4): EADIYQTPRYLVIGTGKKITLECSQTMGHDKMYWYQQDPGMELHLIHYSYGVNSTEKGDLSSESTVSRIRTEHFPLTLESARPSHTSQYLCASSLGQGFTNEKLFFGSGTQLSVL.

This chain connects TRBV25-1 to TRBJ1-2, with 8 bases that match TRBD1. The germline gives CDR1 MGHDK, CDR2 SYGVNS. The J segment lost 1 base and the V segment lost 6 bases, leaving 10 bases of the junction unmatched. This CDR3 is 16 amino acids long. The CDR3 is CASRKNGQGNNYGYTF. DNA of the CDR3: TGTGCCAGCAGAAAAAATGGACAGGGAAATAACTATGGCTACACCTTC.

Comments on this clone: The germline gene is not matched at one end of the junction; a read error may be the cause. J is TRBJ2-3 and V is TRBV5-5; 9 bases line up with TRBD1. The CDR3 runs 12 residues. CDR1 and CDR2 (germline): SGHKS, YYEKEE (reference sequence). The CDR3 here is CASSFGRDRDQW. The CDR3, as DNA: TGTGCCAGCAGCTTCGGCCGGGACAGGGACCAGTGG.

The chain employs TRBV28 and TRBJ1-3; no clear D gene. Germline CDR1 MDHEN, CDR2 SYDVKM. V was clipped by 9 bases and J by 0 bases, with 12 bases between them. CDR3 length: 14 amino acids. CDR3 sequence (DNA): TGTGCCAGTCTTAGGAGTAACTCTGGAAACACCATATATTTT. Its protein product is CASLRSNSGNTIYF.

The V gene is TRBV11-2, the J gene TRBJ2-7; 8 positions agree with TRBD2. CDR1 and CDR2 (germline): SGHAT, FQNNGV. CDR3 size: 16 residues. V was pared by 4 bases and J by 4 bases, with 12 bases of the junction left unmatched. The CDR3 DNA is TGTGCCAGCAGCTCCTGGGGGGCGGGAGGTATGTACGAGCAGTACTTC. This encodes CASSSWGAGGMYEQYF.

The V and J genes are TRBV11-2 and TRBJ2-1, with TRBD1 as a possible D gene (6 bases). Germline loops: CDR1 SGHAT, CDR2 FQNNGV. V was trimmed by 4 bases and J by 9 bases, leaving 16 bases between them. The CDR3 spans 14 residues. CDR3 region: CASSSINRVGEQFF. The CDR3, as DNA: TGTGCCAGCAGCTCTATCAACAGGGTTGGTGAGCAGTTCTTC.

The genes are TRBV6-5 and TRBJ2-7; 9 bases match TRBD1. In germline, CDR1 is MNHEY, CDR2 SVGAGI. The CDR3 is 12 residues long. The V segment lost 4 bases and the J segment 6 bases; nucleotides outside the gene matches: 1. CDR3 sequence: CASSWTGAEQYF. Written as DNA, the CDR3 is TGTGCCAGCAGTTGGACAGGGGCCGAGCAGTACTTC.

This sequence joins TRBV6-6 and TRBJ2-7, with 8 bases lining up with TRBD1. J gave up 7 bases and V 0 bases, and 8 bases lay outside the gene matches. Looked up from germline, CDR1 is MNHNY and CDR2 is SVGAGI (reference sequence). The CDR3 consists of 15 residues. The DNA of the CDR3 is TGTGCCAGCAGTTACTCGACCCAGGGGGCGGGGGAGCAGTACTTC. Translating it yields CASSYSTQGAGEQYF.

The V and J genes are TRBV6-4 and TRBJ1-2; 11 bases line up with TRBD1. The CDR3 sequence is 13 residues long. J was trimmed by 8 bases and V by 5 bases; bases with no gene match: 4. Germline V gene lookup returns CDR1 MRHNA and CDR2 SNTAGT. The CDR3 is CASSSGTGGGYTF. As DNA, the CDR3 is TGTGCCAGCAGTTCCGGGACAGGGGGAGGCTACACCTTC.

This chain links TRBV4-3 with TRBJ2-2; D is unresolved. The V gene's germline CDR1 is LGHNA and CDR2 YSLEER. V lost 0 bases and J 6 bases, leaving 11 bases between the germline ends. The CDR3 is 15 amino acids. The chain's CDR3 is CASSQDLGVPGELFF. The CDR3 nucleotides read TGCGCCAGCAGCCAAGATTTAGGAGTTCCCGGGGAGCTGTTTTTT.

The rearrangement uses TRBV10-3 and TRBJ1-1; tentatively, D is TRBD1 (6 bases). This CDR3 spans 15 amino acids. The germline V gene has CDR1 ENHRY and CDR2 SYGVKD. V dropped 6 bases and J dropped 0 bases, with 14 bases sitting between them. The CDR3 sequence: CAIRGGLQMNTEAFF. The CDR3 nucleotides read TGTGCCATCAGGGGGGGGCTCCAGATGAACACTGAAGCTTTCTTT.

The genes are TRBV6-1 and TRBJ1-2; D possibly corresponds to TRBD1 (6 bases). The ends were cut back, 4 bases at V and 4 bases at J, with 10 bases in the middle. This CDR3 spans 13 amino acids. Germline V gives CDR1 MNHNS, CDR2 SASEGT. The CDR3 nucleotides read TGTGCCAGCAGTGTGACAGGCGCCTATGGCTACACCTTC. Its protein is CASSVTGAYGYTF.

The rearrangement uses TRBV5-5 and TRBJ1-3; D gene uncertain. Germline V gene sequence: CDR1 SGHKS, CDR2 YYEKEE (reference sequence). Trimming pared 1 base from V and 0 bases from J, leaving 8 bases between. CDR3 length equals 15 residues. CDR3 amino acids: CASSLWASSGNTIYF. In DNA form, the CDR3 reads TGTGCCAGCAGCTTGTGGGCCAGCTCTGGAAACACCATATATTTT.

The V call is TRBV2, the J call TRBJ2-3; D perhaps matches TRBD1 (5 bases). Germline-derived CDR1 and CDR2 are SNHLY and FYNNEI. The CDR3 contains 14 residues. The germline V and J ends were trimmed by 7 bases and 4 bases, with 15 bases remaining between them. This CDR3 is CASTQGSWADTQYF. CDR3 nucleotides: TGTGCCAGCACGCAGGGTTCTTGGGCAGATACGCAGTATTTT.

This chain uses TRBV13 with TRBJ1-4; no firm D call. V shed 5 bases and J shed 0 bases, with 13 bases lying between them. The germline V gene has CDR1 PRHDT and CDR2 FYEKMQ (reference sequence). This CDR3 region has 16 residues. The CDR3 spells CASSEAREATNEKLFF. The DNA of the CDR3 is TGTGCCAGCAGCGAGGCCCGGGAGGCAACTAATGAAAAACTGTTTTTT. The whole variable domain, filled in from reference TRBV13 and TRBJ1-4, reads AAGVIQSPRHLIKEKRETATLKCYPIPRHDTVYWYQQGPGQDPQFLISFYEKMQSDKGSIPDRFSAQQFSDYHSELNMSSLELGDSALYFCASSEAREATNEKLFFGSGTQLSVL.

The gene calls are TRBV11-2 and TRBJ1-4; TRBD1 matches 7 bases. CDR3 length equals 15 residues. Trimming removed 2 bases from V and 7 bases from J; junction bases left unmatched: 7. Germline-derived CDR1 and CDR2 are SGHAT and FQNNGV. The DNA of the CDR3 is TGTGCCAGCAGCTTATCTCTAGGGGGCGTTGAAAAACTGTTTTTT. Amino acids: CASSLSLGGVEKLFF.

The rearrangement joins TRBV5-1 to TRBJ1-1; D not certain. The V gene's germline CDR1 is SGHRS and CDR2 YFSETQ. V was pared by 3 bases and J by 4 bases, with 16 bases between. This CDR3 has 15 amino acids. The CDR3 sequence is CASSSDWSGSTEAFF. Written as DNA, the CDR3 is TGCGCCAGCAGCTCCGATTGGAGCGGCTCCACTGAAGCTTTCTTT.

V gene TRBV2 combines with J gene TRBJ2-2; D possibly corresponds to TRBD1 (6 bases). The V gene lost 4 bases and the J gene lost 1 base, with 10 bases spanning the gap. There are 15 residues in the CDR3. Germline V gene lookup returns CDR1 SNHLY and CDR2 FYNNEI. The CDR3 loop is CASSAGQLNTGELFF. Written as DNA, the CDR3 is TGTGCCAGCAGTGCAGGACAGCTGAACACCGGGGAGCTGTTTTTT.

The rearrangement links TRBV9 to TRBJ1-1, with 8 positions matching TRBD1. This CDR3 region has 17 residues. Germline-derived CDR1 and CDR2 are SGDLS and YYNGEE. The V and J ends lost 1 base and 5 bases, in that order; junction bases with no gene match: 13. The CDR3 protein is CASSVTGQDYIRTEAFF. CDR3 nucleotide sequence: TGTGCCAGCAGCGTAACGGGACAGGATTATATACGGACTGAAGCTTTCTTT.

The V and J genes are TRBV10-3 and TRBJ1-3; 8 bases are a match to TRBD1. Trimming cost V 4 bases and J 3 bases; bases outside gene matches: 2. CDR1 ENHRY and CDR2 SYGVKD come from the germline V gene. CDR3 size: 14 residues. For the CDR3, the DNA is TGTGCCATCAGTGCCGACAGGGGTGGAAACACCATATATTTT. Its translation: CAISADRGGNTIYF.

The CDR3 DNA sequence: TGTGCCAGCAGTTCCGGGACAGGGGCCAGGGGCTACACCTTC. The encoded protein is CASSSGTGARGYTF. The chain recombines TRBV28 with TRBJ1-2; 10 bases line up with TRBD1. Germline assignment: CDR1 MDHEN and CDR2 SYDVKM. This CDR3 has 14 amino acids. V lost 4 bases to trimming and J lost 8 bases; unmatched junction nucleotides: 7.

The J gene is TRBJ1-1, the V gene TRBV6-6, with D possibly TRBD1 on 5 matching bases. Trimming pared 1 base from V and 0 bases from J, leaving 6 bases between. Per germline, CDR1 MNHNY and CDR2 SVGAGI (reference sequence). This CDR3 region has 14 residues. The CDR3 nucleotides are TGTGCCAGCAGTTACTGGGACTTGAACACTGAAGCTTTCTTT. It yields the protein CASSYWDLNTEAFF.

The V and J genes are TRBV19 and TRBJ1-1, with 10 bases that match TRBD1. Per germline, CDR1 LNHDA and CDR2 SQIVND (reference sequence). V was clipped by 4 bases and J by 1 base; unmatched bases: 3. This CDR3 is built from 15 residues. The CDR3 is CASSRRDRGNTEAFF. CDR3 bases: TGTGCCAGTAGTAGACGGGACAGGGGGAACACTGAAGCTTTCTTT.

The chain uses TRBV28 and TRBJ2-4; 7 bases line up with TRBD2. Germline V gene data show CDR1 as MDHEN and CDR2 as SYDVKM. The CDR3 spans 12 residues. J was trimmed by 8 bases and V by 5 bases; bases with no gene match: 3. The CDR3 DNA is TGTGCCAGCAGTAGCGGGAAGGACATTCAGTACTTC. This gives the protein CASSSGKDIQYF.

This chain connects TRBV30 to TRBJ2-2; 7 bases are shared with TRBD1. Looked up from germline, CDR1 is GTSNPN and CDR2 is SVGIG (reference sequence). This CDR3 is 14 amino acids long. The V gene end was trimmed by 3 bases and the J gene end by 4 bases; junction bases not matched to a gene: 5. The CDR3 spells CAWSRDRFTGELFF. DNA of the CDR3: TGTGCCTGGAGCCGGGACAGATTCACCGGGGAGCTGTTTTTT.